This entry features one T cell receptor beta chain sequence. Its recognized antigen is unknown. Base qualities are not provided; no much larger clone lies one nucleotide away. The CDR3, from cysteine to phenylalanine, totals 14 residues. Only the CDR3 DNA is retained, 42 bases long and in frame from the first base. The trim is 7 bases for V and 4 bases for J, with a gap of 15 bases between the germline ends. CDR1 and CDR2 are read off the germline V gene as MNHNS and SASEGT. This specimen belongs to a study of cytomegalovirus exposure and HLA in healthy donors listed by TCRdb under 2017. About the study as a whole: In an earlier analysis of 587 of the donors, roughly 300 Gb of sequence data and 90 million to 130 million unique TCR beta sequences from some 170 million T cells were reported. Along with the approximately 650-subject first cohort, a separate validation cohort of roughly 110 different subjects was used. To decide whether each TCR beta V gene segment behaved as functional or pseudogenic, an earlier analysis of some 600 of the donors relied on high-throughput TCR beta sequencing. High-throughput TCR immunosequencing, statistical association of individual TCRs with disease status, and machine learning were combined to predict cytomegalovirus infection status. Every discovery cohort repertoire had been produced on one sequencing platform. A later analysis re-examined previously published TCR beta repertoires from over 500 donors and added high-resolution HLA genotyping to investigate patterns of TCR occurrence. Of the roughly 400 genotyped donors, 65% to 90% fell in the genetic ancestry cluster associated with self-reported Caucasian donors. The number of typed donors differed by locus: roughly 629-640 for A, B, C, DRB1 and DQB1; 522 for DQA1; around 580 for DPA1; and about 450 for DPB1. Alongside the repertoire data, information on donor age, sex, ethnicity and CMV serostatus was compiled. HLA typing covered class I and class II loci at four-digit resolution. A later genetic analysis took genome-wide SNP genotypes for about three fifths of the roughly 700 donors and used that subset as a discovery cohort. Roughly five DR-DQ haplotypes were handled as single units for association and clustering, since linkage in the cohort was strong. The study was designed to test whether signatures of past pathogen exposure could be identified by cataloging public T cell receptors. Rather than using new phenotypic data, the later analysis identified candidate immune exposures from TCR beta sequences and from how often those sequences occurred across donors. Roughly 300 gigabases of sequencing data and 70 million to 85 million unique TCR sequences were included in an early release covering roughly 600 HLA-typed donors. The T cell repertoires of several hundred subjects were profiled by immunosequencing and related to cytomegalovirus serostatus. Among 300 to 500 genotyped donors of the cohort, an average of roughly 230,000 unique TCR beta nucleotide sequences was sequenced per donor, of which 15% to 20% were non-productive. The full study reports these points: In a later analysis, the rate of TCR association differed among HLA loci, with DRB1 alleles having the most associated TCRs and HLA-C alleles having the fewest. A later analysis found that HLA-associated TCR beta chains were more clonally expanded and had lower generation probabilities than equally common non-associated chains. In this cohort, only TCR beta chains were sequenced, and detectable features were limited by the absence of alpha or paired-chain data. Because HLA typing was missing for some donors at each locus, association tests included only the typed subset. Some IMGT-functional V segments, including TRBV6-2 and TRBV6-3, could not be distinguished by the 87-base-pair reads and were therefore excluded. A later analysis reported that several top co-occurrence clusters appeared linked to parvovirus B19, influenza, CMV and Epstein-Barr virus. A later analysis found that most CMV-associated TCR beta chains appeared HLA-restricted, with HLA associations seemingly driven largely by CMV exposure. Cytomegalovirus status was reported to be diagnosed by the classifier with high specificity and sensitivity in both the original and validation cohorts. Linkage disequilibrium might explain the correlated functional status among segregating V segments, but an unknown experimental factor could not be excluded. A later genetic analysis associated a missense DCLRE1C variant with V-gene and J-gene trimming of TCR beta chains, and an independent cohort replicated the association. A further reported finding was that TCR beta sequences accurately predicted the HLA-A and HLA-B alleles for most subjects in the first cohort. A few of the identified cytomegalovirus-associated TCR beta chains were confirmed in vitro to be specific for cytomegalovirus antigens. A total of roughly 160 TCR beta chains were listed by the study as associated with cytomegalovirus. About 15 rarely observed V segments, including chromosome 9 orphons, were excluded from the earlier analysis of several hundred of the donors because counts were too low. CMV serostatus was the only immune exposure information available for the cohort. Roughly uniform sequencing depth across donors was assumed in presence/absence analyses, although this assumption may not hold. In a later analysis, over 15,000 TCR beta sequences were associated with specific HLA alleles at a false discovery rate of 0.05. While some public TCRs were present in many individuals, most TCR sequences turned up only very rarely across donors. A cluster of highly shared sequence variants was judged likely to be a technical artifact of the sequencing pipeline. Compared with the roughly 670-donor mean, donors in an Asian-associated ancestry cluster had fewer N-insertions in productive TCRs, according to a later genetic analysis. Broadly in line with IMGT annotations, most TCR beta V segments showed up in productive rearrangements about 87% or about 30% of the time in an earlier analysis of some 590 of the donors. Assigning TCR associations to individual alleles was difficult when HLA alleles, especially DR and DQ, strongly co-occurred. It was suggested by the authors that the approach could potentially be generalized to other disease states and immunological phenotypes.

Library generation was performed with the immunoSEQ multiplex PCR assay. The multiplex PCR relied on a mix of 60 forward primers for TCR Vbeta segments and 13 reverse primers for TCR Jbeta segments. Amplification of the CDR3 region of rearranged TCR beta genes was performed with a multiplex PCR assay on genomic DNA. The Illumina HiSeq System was used to sequence the amplified TCR beta libraries as 87-base-pair reads. The original pipeline was this. Across the roughly 640 repertoires, a later analysis counted tens of millions of unique TCR beta chains, about 10 million of which were shared by at least two donors. To remove PCR and sequencing errors, raw reads were error-corrected and collapsed into unique sequences using a nearest-neighbor algorithm that merged closely related sequences. Alignment of CDR3 sequences to IMGT reference sequences was used to assign V, D and J gene segments. Each retained sequence needed at least a six-nucleotide match to both a V gene segment and a J gene segment. A rearrangement was called productive if the CDR3 had no stop codons and remained in frame with V and J, and every other rearrangement was called non-productive. Following IMGT convention, CDR3 was defined as the stretch from the second conserved V-encoded cysteine up to the conserved J-encoded phenylalanine. Sequences without an unambiguous match to a single V gene segment were excluded from the earlier analysis of over 500 of the donors. An earlier analysis of under 750 of the donors called V segments functional above 56.7% productive rearrangements and segregating when the between-donor standard deviation exceeded 5%. A statistical classification framework was developed to diagnose cytomegalovirus status using the catalog of TCR beta chain sequences. In a later analysis, TCR nucleotide sequences were compared against IMGT/GENE-DB human TR gene sequences so that V and J genes could be assigned. The TCRdist pipeline was used in a later analysis to assign CDR3 sequences and most-parsimonious VDJ recombination scenarios. In a later analysis, each TCR beta chain was defined by its CDR3 amino acid sequence together with its V-gene family, and reads without a unique V-gene family were excluded. In a later analysis, 450 to 600 highly shared, low-generation-probability nucleotide sequences were removed to address suspected cross-contamination and a sequencing artifact. A later analysis calculated a clonal expansion index for each public chain from normalized within-repertoire ranks of inferred template counts. A later analysis computed generation probabilities with a VDJ recombination model fitted to out-of-frame rearrangements, and checked the results against IGoR. In a later analysis, hypergeometric tests were used to score TCR-TCR, TCR-HLA and TCR-CMV co-occurrence, with a repertoire-size bias correction applied to TCR pairs. A later analysis estimated false discovery rates by permuting HLA or CMV assignments 20 times. In a later analysis, co-occurring TCRs were grouped using DBSCAN, and TCRdist sequence similarity was added for clustering within HLA-allele-positive subsets. Repertoires with fewer than 30,000 or more than 120,000 public chains were left out of co-occurrence clustering, as were four to six repertoires with anomalous nucleotide sharing. TCRdb provides this immuneACCESS table in a form limited to in-frame rearrangements. Some clones are lacking; in checked studies, under half of them reflect an unresolved V gene, and why the rest are absent is not known. The V and J calls and clone size come from that table; D and trimming were worked out from the DNA. This sample has 50,000 to 55,000 clones in its table, and roughly 72% of those were observed once. Around a fifth of the sample belongs to the ten largest clones.

The cohort was made up of several hundred healthy bone marrow donors. Cohort members were all nominally healthy when sampled, although unrecorded immune exposures were likely present. The donor was CMV seropositive and was included in the group of 250 to 300 seropositive cohort members. Every donor gave a peripheral blood sample, and the peripheral blood mononuclear cells from that sample were used for TCR beta sequencing. The Qiagen DNeasy Blood Extraction Kit was used to extract genomic DNA from the blood cell samples. This TCR derives from a woman in her forties or fifties in good health and CMV-seropositive. Recombination linked TRBV6-1 to TRBJ2-3, with a weak D call of TRBD1 (5 bases match). Sequencing was performed on PBMCs. The DNA sequence is as follows: TGTGCCAGCAAGGTAGTGCAGGGCGCAGATACGCAGTATTTT. Translation gives CASKVVQGADTQYF.